This T cell receptor beta chain was profiled in a study of blood T cell repertoires in COVID-19. Study context: The samples span acute and convalescent COVID-19 from the United States, Italy and Spain.

The CDR3 is made up of 14 amino acids. V lost 6 bases and J 1 base, leaving 11 bases between the germline ends. The germline V gene has CDR1 SNHLY and CDR2 FYNNEI. TCRdb keeps only in-frame clones here, not all; method: immunoSEQ multiplex PCR. There are some 240,000 clones in the sample; 85% to 90% occur only once, and less than 5% lies in the top ten. This receptor was taken from a woman aged 40 to 50 who had recovered from COVID-19. Sequencing input: peripheral blood. This sequence joins TRBV2 and TRBJ2-3, with D possibly being TRBD1 (6 bases). The CDR3, as DNA: TGTGCCAGCAGCCTGGACAGCCGCACAGATACGCAGTATTTT. Amino acid sequence: CASSLDSRTDTQYF.